This TCR beta chain was observed in a study of technical replicates of blood from a handful of donors. Some clones are missing from TCRdb's copy, which holds only in-frame ones; the method was immunoSEQ multiplex PCR. The table includes about 70,000 clones, about 94% detected once. Germline assignment: CDR1 SGHNT and CDR2 YYREEE (reference sequence). V was pared by 1 base and J by 5 bases, with 12 bases between. The CDR3 is 14 residues long. This rearrangement joins TRBV5-4 to TRBJ1-2, with D possibly TRBD1 on 6 matching bases. The sequence came from a human donor in good health. The sequenced sample consisted of T cells isolated from PBMCs. The CDR3 nucleotides are TGTGCCAGCAGCTTGTTTGGGGGCGGGTATGGCTACACCTTC. Its translation is CASSLFGGGYGYTF.